This T cell receptor beta chain was sequenced in a study of cytomegalovirus exposure and HLA in healthy donors. Per the germline V gene, CDR1 is WSHSY and CDR2 is SAAADI. Trimming cost V 3 bases and J 6 bases, with 8 bases left between them. This CDR3 is built from 13 residues. The PCR ran on 60 Vbeta and 13 Jbeta primers. Sequenced by immunoSEQ multiplex PCR; TCRdb stores in-frame clones only, minus some. The table has 150,000 to 170,000 clones, around 81% seen once. General study points: Cytomegalovirus status was reportedly diagnosed by the classifier with high specificity and sensitivity. In an earlier analysis, productive rearrangement rates for most beta V segments clustered near 87% or 30%.

Nominally healthy donors were sampled, though unrecorded immune exposures were likely. As to this clone: Its antigen remains unidentified.

The rearrangement joins TRBV10-2 to TRBJ2-2; the D gene is possibly TRBD1 (6 bases). The sequenced sample was PBMCs. The receptor's source is a woman between 35 and 50 years old in good health and CMV-seropositive. CDR3 residues: CASSEQGPGELFF. In DNA form, the CDR3 reads TGCGCCAGCAGTGAACAGGGCCCCGGGGAGCTGTTTTTT.